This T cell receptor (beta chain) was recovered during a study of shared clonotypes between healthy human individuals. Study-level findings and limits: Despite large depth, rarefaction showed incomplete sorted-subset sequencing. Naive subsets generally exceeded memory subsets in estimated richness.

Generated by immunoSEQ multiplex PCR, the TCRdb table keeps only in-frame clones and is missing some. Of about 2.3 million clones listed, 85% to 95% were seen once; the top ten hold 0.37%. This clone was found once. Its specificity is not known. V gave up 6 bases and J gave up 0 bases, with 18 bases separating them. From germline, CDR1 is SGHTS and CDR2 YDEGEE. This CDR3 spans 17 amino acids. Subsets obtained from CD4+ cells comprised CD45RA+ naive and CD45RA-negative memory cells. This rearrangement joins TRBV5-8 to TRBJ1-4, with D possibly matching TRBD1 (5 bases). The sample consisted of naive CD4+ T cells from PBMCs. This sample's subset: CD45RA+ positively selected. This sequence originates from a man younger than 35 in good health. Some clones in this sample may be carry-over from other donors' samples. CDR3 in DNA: TGTGCCAGCATTTTACCGGGGGGGACCGCAACTAATGAAAAACTGTTTTTT. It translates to CASILPGGTATNEKLFF.